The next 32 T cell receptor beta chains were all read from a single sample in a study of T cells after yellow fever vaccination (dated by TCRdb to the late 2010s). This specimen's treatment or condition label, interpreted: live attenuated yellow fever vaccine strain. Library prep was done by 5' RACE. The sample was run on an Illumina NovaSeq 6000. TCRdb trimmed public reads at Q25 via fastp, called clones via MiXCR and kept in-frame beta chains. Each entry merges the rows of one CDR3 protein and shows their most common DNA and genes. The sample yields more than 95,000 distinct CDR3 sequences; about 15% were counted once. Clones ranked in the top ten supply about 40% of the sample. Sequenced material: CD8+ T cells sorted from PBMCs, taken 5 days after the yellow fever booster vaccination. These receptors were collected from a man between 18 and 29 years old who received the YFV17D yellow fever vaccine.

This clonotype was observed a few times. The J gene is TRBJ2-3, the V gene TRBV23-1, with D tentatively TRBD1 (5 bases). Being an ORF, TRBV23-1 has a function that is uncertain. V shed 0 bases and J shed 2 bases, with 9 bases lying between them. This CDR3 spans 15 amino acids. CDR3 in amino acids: CASSQSQGFTDTQYF. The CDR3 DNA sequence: TGCGCCAGCAGTCAATCGCAGGGCTTCACAGATACGCAGTATTTT.

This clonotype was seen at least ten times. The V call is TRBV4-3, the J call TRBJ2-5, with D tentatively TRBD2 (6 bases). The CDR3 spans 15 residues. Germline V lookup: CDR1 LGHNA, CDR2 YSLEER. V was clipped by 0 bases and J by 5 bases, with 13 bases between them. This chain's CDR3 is CASSQEGASGETQYF. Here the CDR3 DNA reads TGCGCCAGCAGCCAAGAGGGCGCCAGCGGGGAGACCCAGTACTTC.

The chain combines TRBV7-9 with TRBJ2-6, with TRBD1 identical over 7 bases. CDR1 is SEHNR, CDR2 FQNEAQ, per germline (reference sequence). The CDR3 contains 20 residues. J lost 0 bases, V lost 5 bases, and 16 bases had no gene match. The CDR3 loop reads CASSGPTGDPVSSGANVLTF. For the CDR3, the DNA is TGTGCCAGCAGCGGCCCCACAGGGGACCCCGTCAGCTCTGGGGCCAACGTCCTGACTTTC.

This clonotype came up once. The DNA for the CDR3 is TGTGCCAGCAGCTTCGGGTCCCTGAACACTGAAGCTTTCTTT. This codes for CASSFGSLNTEAFF. The chain links TRBV7-2 to TRBJ1-1, with D unresolved. Trimming removed 3 bases at V and 0 bases at J, with 8 bases between. The CDR3 is 14 residues long. CDR1 SGHTA and CDR2 FQGNSA come from the germline V gene.

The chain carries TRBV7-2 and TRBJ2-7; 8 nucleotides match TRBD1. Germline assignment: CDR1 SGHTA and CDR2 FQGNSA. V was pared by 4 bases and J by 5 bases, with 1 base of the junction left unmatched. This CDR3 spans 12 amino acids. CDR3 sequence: CASSSTGDEQYF. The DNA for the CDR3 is TGTGCCAGCAGCTCGACAGGGGACGAGCAGTACTTC.

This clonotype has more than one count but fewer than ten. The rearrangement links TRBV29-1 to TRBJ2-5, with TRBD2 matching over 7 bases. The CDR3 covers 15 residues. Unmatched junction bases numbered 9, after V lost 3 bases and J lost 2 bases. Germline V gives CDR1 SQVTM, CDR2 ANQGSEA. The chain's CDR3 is CSVDGPGLTQETQYF. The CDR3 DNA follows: TGCAGCGTTGATGGACCGGGACTAACACAAGAGACCCAGTACTTC.

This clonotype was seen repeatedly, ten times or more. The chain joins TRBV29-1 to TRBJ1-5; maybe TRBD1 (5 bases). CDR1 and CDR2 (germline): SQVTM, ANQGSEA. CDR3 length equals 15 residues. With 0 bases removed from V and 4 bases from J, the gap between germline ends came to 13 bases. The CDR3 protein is CSVEDGRGGNQPQHF. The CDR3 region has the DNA TGCAGCGTTGAAGACGGGAGGGGAGGGAATCAGCCCCAGCATTTT.

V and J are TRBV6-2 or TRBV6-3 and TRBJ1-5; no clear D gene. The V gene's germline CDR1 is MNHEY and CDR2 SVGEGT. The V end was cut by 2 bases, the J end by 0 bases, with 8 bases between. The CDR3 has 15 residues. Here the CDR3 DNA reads TGTGCCAGCAGTTACGAAGGGTATAGCAATCAGCCCCAGCATTTT. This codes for CASSYEGYSNQPQHF.

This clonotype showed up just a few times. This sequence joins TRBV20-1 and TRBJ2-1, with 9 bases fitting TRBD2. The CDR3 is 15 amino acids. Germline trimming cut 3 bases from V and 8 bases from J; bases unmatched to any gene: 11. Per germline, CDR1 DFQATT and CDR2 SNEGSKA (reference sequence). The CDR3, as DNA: TGCAGTGCTAGGAGCTTGCGGGGGGGCGTTTATGAGCAGTTCTTC. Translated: CSARSLRGGVYEQFF.

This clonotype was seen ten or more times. The CDR3 nucleotides are TGTGCCAGCAGTGTTGGACAGGGCCTAAAAGAGACCCAGTACTTC. Residues: CASSVGQGLKETQYF. The chain carries TRBV6-1 and TRBJ2-5, with 8 bases aligning to TRBD1. From germline, CDR1 is MNHNS and CDR2 SASEGT. CDR3 length: 15 residues. Trimming took 4 bases from V and 3 from J; bases not matched to a gene: 7.

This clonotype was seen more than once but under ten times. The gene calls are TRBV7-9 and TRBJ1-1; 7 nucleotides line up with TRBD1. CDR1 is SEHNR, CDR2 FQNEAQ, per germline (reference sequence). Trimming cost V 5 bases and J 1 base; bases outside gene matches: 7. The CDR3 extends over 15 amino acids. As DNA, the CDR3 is TGTGCCAGCAGCCAAGGGACAGATGAGAACACTGAAGCTTTCTTT. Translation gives CASSQGTDENTEAFF.

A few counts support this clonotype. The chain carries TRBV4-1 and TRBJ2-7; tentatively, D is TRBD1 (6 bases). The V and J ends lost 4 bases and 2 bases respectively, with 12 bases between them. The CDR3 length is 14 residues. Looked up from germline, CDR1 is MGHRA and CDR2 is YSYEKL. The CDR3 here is CASSPNRDTYEQYF. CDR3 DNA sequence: TGCGCCAGCAGCCCGAACAGGGATACCTACGAGCAGTACTTC.

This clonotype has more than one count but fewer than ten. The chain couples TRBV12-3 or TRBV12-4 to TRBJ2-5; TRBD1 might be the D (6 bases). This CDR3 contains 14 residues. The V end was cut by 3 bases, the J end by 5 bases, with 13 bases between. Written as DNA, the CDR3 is TGTGCCAGCAGTTTTGGGCAGGGGTGGGAGACCCAGTACTTC. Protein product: CASSFGQGWETQYF.

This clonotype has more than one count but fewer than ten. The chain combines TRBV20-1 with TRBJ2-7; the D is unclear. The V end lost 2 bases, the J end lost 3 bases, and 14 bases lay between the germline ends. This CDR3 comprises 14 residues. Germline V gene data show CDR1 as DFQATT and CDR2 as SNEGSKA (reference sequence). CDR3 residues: CSARPYDGVYEQYF. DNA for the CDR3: TGCAGTGCTAGACCCTACGACGGTGTCTACGAGCAGTACTTC.

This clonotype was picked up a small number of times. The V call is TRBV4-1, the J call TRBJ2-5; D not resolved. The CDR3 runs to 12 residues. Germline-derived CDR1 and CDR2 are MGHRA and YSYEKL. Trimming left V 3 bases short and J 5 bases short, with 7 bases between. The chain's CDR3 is CASSHLEETQYF. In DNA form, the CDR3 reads TGCGCCAGCAGCCACCTGGAGGAGACCCAGTACTTC.

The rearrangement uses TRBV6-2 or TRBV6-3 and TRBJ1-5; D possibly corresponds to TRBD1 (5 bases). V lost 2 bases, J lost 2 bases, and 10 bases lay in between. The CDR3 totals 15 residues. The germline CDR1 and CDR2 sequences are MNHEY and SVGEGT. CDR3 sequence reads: CASSYGAGGNQPQHF. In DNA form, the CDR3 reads TGTGCCAGCAGTTACGGGGCTGGGGGCAATCAGCCCCAGCATTTT.

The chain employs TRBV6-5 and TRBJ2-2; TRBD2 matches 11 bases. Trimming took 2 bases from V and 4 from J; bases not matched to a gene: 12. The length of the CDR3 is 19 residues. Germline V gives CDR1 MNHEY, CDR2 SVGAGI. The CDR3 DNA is TGTGCCAGCAGTTACGGGCTAGCGGGGGGCCCCCAGTCCACCGGGGAGCTGTTTTTT. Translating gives CASSYGLAGGPQSTGELFF.

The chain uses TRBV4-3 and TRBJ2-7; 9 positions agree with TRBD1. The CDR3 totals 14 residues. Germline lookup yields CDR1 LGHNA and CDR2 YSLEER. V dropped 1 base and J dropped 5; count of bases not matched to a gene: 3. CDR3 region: CASSQGTGVDEQYF. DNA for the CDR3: TGCGCCAGCAGCCAAGGGACAGGGGTGGACGAGCAGTACTTC.

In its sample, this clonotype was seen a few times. In DNA, the CDR3 is TGCAGTGCTAGCCAGCCTTTTCAGCCCCAGCATTTT. Translation gives CSASQPFQPQHF. The rearrangement uses TRBV20-1 and TRBJ1-5; D unclear. The CDR3 totals 12 residues. In germline, CDR1 is DFQATT, CDR2 SNEGSKA (reference sequence). V lost 3 bases and J 6 bases, leaving 9 bases between the germline ends.

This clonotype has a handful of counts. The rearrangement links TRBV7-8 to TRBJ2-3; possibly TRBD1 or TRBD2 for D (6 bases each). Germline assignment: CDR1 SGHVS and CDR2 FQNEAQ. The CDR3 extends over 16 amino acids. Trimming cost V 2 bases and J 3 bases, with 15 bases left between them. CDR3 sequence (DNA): TGTGCCAGCAGCTTAACGTGGCGGAGGGGGACAGATACGCAGTATTTT. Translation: CASSLTWRRGTDTQYF.

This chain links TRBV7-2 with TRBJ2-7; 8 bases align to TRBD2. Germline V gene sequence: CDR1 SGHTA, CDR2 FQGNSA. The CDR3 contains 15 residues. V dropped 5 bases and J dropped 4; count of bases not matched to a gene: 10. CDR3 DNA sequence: TGTGCCAGCAGCCCCCTGAGGCGGGGGGAATACGAGCAGTACTTC. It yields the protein CASSPLRRGEYEQYF.

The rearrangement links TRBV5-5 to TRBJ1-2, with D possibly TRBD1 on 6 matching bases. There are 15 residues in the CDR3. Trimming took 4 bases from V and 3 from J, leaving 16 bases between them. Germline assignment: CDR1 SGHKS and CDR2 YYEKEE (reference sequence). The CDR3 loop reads CASSHRGPGDYGYTF. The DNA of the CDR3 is TGTGCCAGCAGCCACCGGGGGCCCGGGGACTATGGCTACACCTTC.

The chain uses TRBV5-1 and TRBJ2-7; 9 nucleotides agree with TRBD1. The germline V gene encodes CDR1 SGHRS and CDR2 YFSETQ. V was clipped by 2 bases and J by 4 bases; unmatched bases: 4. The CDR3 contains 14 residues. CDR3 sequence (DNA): TGCGCCAGCAGCTTCCGGGACAGGGATTACGAGCAGTACTTC. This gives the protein CASSFRDRDYEQYF.

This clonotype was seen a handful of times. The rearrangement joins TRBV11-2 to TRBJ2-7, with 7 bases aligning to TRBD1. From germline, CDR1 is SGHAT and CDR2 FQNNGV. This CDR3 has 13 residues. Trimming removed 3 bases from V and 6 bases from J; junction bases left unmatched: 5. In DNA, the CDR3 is TGTGCCAGCAGCTTGTCGACAGGGATCGAGCAGTACTTC. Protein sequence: CASSLSTGIEQYF.

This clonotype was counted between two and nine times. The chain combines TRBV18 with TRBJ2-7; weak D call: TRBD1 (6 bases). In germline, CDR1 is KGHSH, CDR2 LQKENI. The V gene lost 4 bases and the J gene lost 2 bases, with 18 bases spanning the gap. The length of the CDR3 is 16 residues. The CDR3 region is CASSLRTGLRPYEQYF. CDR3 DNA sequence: TGTGCCAGCTCACTCCGAACAGGGTTAAGGCCCTACGAGCAGTACTTC.

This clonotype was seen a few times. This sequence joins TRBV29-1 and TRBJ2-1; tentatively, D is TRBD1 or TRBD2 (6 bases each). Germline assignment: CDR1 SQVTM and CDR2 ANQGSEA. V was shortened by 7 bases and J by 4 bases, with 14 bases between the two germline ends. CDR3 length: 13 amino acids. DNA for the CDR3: TGCAGCGGAGGGGGGACCCTATACAATGAGCAGTTCTTC. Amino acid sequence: CSGGGTLYNEQFF.

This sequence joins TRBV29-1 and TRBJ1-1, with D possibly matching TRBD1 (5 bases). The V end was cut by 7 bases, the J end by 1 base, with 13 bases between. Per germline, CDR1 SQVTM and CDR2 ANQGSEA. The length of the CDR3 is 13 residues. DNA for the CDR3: TGCAGCGGCACCAGGGAATGGAACACTGAAGCTTTCTTT. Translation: CSGTREWNTEAFF.

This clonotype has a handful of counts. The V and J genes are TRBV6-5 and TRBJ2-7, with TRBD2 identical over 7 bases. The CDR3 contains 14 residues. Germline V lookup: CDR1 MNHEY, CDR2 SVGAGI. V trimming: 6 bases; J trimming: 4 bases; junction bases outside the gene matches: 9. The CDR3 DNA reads TGTGCCAGCAGCCCAGGACTAGGAGGTTACGAGCAGTACTTC. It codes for CASSPGLGGYEQYF.

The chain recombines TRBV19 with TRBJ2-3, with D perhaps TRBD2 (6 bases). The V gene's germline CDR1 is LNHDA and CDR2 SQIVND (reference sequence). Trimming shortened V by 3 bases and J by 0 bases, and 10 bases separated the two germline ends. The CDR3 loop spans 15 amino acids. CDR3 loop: CASSMGGASTDTQYF. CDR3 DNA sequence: TGTGCCAGTAGTATGGGCGGGGCTAGCACAGATACGCAGTATTTT.

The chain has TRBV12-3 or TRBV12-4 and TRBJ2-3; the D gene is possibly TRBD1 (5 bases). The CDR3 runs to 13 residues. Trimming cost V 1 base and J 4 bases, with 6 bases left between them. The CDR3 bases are TGTGCCAGCAGTTTAGGGGGCGCAGATACGCAGTATTTT. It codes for CASSLGGADTQYF.

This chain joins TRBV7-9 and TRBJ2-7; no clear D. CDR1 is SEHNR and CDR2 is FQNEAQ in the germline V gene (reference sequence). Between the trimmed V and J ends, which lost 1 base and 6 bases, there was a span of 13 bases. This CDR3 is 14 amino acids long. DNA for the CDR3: TGTGCCAGCAGCTTAGTTCTCAAGCCCGCCGAGCAGTACTTC. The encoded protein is CASSLVLKPAEQYF.

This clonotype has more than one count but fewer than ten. The CDR3 loop reads CASSPLSSTDTQYF. The CDR3 nucleotides are TGTGCCAGCTCACCCCTCAGTAGCACAGATACGCAGTATTTT. This chain uses TRBV18 with TRBJ2-3, with D unclear. V was pared by 3 bases and J by 0 bases, with 7 bases between. The V gene's germline CDR1 is KGHSH and CDR2 LQKENI. The CDR3 has 14 residues. The variable domain in full, with the rest retrieved from reference TRBV18 and TRBJ2-3, is NAGVMQNPRHLVRRRGQEARLRCSPMKGHSHVYWYRQLPEEGLKFMVYLQKENIIDESGMPKERFSAEFPKEGPSILRIQQVVRGDSAAYFCASSPLSSTDTQYFGPGTRLTVL.